This TCR beta chain was documented in a study of CD8+ T cells in alopecia areata. Study summary: Transfer of skin from approximately 6-12-month-old C3H/HeJ graft donors with spontaneous alopecia was made to roughly 6-11-week-old female C3H/HeJ mice.

It was cDNA, reverse transcribed from extracted RNA, that served as the sequencing template. Data came from immunoSEQ multiplex PCR; TCRdb stores just in-frame clones and leaves some out. This sample includes 90,000 to 130,000 clones with no singletons; its ten biggest clones take up about 18%. The CDR3 is made up of 11 amino acids. V lost 5 bases and J lost 4, with 4 bases in between. Per germline, CDR1 NNHDY and CDR2 SYVADS. Comments on this clone: Its antigen is currently unknown. Gene labels here are mouse ones. The sequenced fragment ends 4 residues before the CDR3 boundary, so the rest is inferred from the germline J gene.

The study, taken as a whole, reports: Elevated clonality characterized lesional scalp relative to normal scalp, particularly in alopecia totalis/universalis.

The TCR comes from a C3H/HeJ mouse with alopecia areata. This mouse strain has H2-k as its MHC haplotype. Sequencing was done on a sample of lesional skin. The chain is built from TRBV13-3 and TRBJ2-1; the D is unclear. The part of the CDR3 DNA that was read is TGTGCCAGCAGCCCTTATGCT. The encoded protein is CASSPYA. The full-length CDR3 reads as CASSPYAEQFF.